This T cell receptor (beta chain) was identified in a study of T cell changes during pregnancy in multiple sclerosis. This CDR3 comprises 16 residues. Per germline, CDR1 LNHNV and CDR2 YYDKDF (reference sequence). V lost 0 bases, J lost 7 bases, and 18 bases lay in between. Data came from immunoSEQ multiplex PCR; TCRdb stores just in-frame clones and leaves some out. The sample carries 45,000 to 60,000 clones, more than 85% recorded once. The chain recombines TRBV15 with TRBJ1-2, with no clear D. The receptor's source is a female donor in good health, enrolled as a control in a pregnancy study. This specimen consisted of peripheral blood, obtained after pregnancy. The CDR3 here is CATSRDASGPEGGYTF. The CDR3 region has the DNA TGTGCCACCAGCAGAGATGCTTCAGGTCCCGAGGGTGGCTACACCTTC. Full variable domain (outside the CDR3, taken from reference TRBV15 and TRBJ1-2): DAMVIQNPRYQVTQFGKPVTLSCSQTLNHNVMYWYQQKSSQAPKLLFHYYDKDFNNEADTPDNFQSRRPNTSFCFLDIRSPGLGDTAMYLCATSRDASGPEGGYTFGSGTRLTVV.